The rows below give T cell receptor beta chains drawn from one sample of a study of CD8 T cells in ankylosing spondylitis. TCRdb fed the 5' RACE reads into MiXCR, producing one record per CDR3 protein. The sample has approximately 200,000 distinct CDR3 sequences, 10% to 15% seen once. The material sequenced was blood, either unsorted or a sorted T cell fraction (not recorded which). All receptors come from a male donor with ankylosing spondylitis or in good health (not recorded which). The CDR3 runs from the conserved cysteine through the conserved F or W. The order of the fields is clone size, J gene, V gene, D gene, CDR3 DNA, CDR3 protein. A D gene is named only where the DNA matches it firmly. Size is omitted from some rows. Given values are once, few, many or a class for expanded clones.

size: few; J: TRBJ1-2; V: TRBV27; D: NA; DNA: TGTGCCAGCAGGCCCGGACAGAGTTATGGCTACACCTTC; CDR3: CASRPGQSYGYTF
size: NA; J: TRBJ2-7; V: TRBV10-1; D: NA; DNA: TGCGCCAGCAGTGAACCGACGGACCCCTACGAGCAGTACTTC; CDR3: CASSEPTDPYEQYF
size: NA; J: TRBJ1-1; V: TRBV6-2/TRBV6-3; D: TRBD1; DNA: TGTGCCAGCAGTAAGCCGGGACAGTTGAACACTGAAGCTTTCTTT; CDR3: CASSKPGQLNTEAFF
size: NA; J: TRBJ1-2; V: TRBV29-1; D: NA; DNA: TGCAGCGTCACCTGGGCCAGACTAAACTATGGCTACACCTTC; CDR3: CSVTWARLNYGYTF
size: few; J: TRBJ2-3; V: TRBV9; D: TRBD2; DNA: TGTGCCAGCAGCGTTAAGTACGGACTAGCGCCCACAGATACGCAGTATTTT; CDR3: CASSVKYGLAPTDTQYF
size: NA; J: TRBJ2-1; V: TRBV29-1; D: NA; DNA: TGCAGCGTTGAAGACCACTGGAGAGAGCAGTTCTTC; CDR3: CSVEDHWREQFF
size: NA; J: TRBJ2-4; V: TRBV7-9; D: NA; DNA: TGTGCCAGCAGCCAATCGCCCGAGCCCAAAAACATTCAGTACTTC; CDR3: CASSQSPEPKNIQYF
size: few; J: TRBJ2-1; V: TRBV12-3/TRBV12-4; D: TRBD1; DNA: TGTACCAGCAGTCCTACGGACTTGGGGGACAGGGTCCACAATGAGCAGTTCTTC; CDR3: CTSSPTDLGDRVHNEQFF
size: few; J: TRBJ2-4; V: TRBV9; D: NA; DNA: TGTGCCAGCAGCGAGGGCCAAGGGGGATTCGCCAAAAACATTCAGTACTTC; CDR3: CASSEGQGGFAKNIQYF
size: NA; J: TRBJ2-5; V: TRBV11-2; D: TRBD1; DNA: TGTGCCAGCAGCTTAGGACAGGGGTGGGGAGAGACCCAGTACTTC; CDR3: CASSLGQGWGETQYF